This T cell receptor beta chain was captured in a study of T cell repertoires in cytomegalovirus infection. Whole-study context: Selection of CMV epitopes for the study included recently identified HLA-C-restricted and well-studied HLA-B-restricted ones.

The CDR3 extends over 14 amino acids. Germline values: CDR1 WSHSY, CDR2 SAAADI. Unmatched junction bases numbered 9, after V lost 9 bases and J lost 2 bases. Turning to this clonotype: Its antigen is currently unknown.

TCRdb reprocessed the reads with MiXCR, giving one entry per CDR3 protein. The sample records 700,000 to 850,000 distinct CDR3 sequences, approximately 29% being singletons. This receptor was identified in a human donor in good health (CMV status not recorded). Some clones in this sample may be carry-over from other donors' samples. This specimen was cultured CD8+ T cells from PBMCs, taken from culture after CMV antigen stimulation. V and J are TRBV10-2 and TRBJ1-1; 7 nucleotides line up with TRBD1. CDR3 coding DNA: TGCGCCAGTGCGGGGGGAGGGGGCAACACTGAAGCTTTCTTT. It is translated as CASAGGGGNTEAFF.